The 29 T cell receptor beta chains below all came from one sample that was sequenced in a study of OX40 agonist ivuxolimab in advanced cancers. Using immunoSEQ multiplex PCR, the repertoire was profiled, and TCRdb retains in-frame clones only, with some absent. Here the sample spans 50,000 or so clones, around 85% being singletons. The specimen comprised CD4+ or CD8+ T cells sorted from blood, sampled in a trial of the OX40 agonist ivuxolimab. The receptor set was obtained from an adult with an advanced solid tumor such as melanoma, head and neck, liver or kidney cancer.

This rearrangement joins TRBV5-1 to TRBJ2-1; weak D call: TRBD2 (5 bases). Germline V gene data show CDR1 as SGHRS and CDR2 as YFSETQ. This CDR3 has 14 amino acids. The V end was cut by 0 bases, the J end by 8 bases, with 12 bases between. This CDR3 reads CASSLAVRVDEQFF. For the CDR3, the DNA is TGCGCCAGCAGCTTGGCCGTGAGGGTCGATGAGCAGTTCTTC. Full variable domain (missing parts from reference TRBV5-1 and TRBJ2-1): KAGVTQTPRYLIKTRGQQVTLSCSPISGHRSVSWYQQTPGQGLQFLFEYFSETQRNKGNFPGRFSGRQFSNSRSEMNVSTLELGDSALYLCASSLAVRVDEQFFGPGTRLTVL.

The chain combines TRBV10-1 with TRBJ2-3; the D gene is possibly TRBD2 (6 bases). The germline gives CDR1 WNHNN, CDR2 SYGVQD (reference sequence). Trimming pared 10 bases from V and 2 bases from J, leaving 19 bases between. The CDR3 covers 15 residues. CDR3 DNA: TGCGCCACTTCTACCCCCGGGACTGTCACAGATACGCAGTATTTT. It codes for CATSTPGTVTDTQYF.

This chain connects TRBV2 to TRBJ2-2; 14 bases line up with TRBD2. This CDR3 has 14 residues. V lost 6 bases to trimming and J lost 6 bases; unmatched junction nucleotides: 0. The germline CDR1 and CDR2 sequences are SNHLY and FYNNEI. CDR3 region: CASRGLAGAGELFF. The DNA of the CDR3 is TGTGCCAGCAGGGGACTAGCGGGAGCCGGGGAGCTGTTTTTT.

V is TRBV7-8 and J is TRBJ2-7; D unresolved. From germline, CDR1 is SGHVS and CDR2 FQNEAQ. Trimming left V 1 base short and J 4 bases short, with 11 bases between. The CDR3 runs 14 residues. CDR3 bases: TGTGCCAGCAGCTTAGGCGTCCAGTTATACGAGCAGTACTTC. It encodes CASSLGVQLYEQYF. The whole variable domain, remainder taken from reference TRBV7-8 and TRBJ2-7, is GAGVSQSPRYKVAKRGQDVALRCDPISGHVSLFWYQQALGQGPEFLTYFQNEAQLDKSGLPSDRFFAERPEGSVSTLKIQRTQQEDSAVYLCASSLGVQLYEQYFGPGTRLTVT.

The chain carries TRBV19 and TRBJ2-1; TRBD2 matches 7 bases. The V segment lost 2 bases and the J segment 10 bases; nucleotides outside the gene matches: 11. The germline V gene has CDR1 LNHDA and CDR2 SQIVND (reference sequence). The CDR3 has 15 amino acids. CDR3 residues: CASSIMGGSVGEQFF. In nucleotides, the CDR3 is TGTGCCAGTAGTATAATGGGCGGGAGTGTAGGAGAGCAGTTCTTC.

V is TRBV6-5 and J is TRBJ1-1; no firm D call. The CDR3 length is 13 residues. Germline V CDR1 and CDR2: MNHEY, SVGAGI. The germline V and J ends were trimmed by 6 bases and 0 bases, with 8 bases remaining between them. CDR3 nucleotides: TGTGCCAGCAGACTCACAGTGAACACTGAAGCTTTCTTT. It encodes CASRLTVNTEAFF.

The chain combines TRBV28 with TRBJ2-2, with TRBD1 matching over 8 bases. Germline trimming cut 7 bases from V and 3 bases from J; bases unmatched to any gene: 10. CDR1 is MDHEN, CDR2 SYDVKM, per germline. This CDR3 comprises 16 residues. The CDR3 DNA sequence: TGTGCCAGCACCTCAGGGACCAGGGGGCACACCGGGGAGCTGTTTTTT. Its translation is CASTSGTRGHTGELFF.

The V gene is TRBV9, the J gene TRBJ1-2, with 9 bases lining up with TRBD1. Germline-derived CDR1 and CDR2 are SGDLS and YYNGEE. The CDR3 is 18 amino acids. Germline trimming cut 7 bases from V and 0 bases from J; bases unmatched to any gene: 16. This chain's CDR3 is CASSGYGTGSSANYGYTF. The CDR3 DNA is TGTGCCAGCTCTGGGTACGGGACAGGGTCCTCCGCTAACTATGGCTACACCTTC.

This CDR3 is CASSQDWASGSFKDTQYF. The CDR3 DNA is TGCGCCAGCAGCCAAGATTGGGCTAGCGGGAGTTTTAAAGATACGCAGTATTTT. This chain joins TRBV4-1 and TRBJ2-3, with 10 bases identical to TRBD2. Germline V gene data show CDR1 as MGHRA and CDR2 as YSYEKL. The CDR3 length is 18 residues. Trimming took 0 bases from V and 5 from J; bases not matched to a gene: 11.

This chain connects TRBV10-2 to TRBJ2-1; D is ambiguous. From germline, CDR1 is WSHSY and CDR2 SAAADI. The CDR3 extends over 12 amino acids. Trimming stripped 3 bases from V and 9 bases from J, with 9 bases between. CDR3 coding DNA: TGCGCCAGCAGTGACCCCCGTGGTGAGCAGTTCTTC. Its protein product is CASSDPRGEQFF.

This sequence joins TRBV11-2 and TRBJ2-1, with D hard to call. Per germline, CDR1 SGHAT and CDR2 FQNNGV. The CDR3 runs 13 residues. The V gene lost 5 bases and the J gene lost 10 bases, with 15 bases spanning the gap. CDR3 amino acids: CASSPSLQKEQFF. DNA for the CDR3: TGTGCCAGCAGCCCAAGTCTGCAGAAAGAGCAGTTCTTC.

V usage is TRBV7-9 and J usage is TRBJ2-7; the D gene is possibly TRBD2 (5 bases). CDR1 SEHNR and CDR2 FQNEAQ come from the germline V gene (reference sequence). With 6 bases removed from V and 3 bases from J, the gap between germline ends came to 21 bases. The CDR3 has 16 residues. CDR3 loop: CASSHPTGGQNYEQYF. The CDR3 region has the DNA TGTGCCAGCAGTCACCCCACGGGCGGGCAGAACTACGAGCAGTACTTC.

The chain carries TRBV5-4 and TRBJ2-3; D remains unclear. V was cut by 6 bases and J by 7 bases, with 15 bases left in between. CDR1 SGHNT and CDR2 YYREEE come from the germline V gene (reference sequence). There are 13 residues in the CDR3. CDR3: CASTTGYSNTQYF. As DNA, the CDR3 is TGTGCCAGCACCACCGGGTACTCGAATACGCAGTATTTT. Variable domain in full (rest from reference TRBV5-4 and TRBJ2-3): ETGVTQSPTHLIKTRGQQVTLRCSSQSGHNTVSWYQQALGQGPQFIFQYYREEENGRGNFPPRFSGLQFPNYSSELNVNALELDDSALYLCASTTGYSNTQYFGPGTRLTVL.

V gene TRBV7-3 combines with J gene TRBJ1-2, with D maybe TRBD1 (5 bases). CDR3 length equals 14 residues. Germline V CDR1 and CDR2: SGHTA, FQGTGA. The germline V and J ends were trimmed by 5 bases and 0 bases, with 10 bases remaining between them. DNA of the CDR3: TGTGCCAGCAGCCCGGGGGTGGCTAACTATGGCTACACCTTC. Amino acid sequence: CASSPGVANYGYTF.

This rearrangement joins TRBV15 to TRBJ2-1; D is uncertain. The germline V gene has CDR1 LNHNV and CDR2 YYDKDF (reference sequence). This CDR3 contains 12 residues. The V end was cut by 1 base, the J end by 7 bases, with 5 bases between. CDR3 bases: TGTGCCACCAGCAGAGTCGGAAATGAGCAGTTCTTC. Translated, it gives CATSRVGNEQFF.

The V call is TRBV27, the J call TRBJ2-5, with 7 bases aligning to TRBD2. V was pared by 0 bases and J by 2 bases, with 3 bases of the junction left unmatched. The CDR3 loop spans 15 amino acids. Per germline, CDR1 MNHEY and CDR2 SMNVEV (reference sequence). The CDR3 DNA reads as TGTGCCAGCAGTTTATCGGGGAGGGGACAAGAGACCCAGTACTTC. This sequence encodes CASSLSGRGQETQYF.

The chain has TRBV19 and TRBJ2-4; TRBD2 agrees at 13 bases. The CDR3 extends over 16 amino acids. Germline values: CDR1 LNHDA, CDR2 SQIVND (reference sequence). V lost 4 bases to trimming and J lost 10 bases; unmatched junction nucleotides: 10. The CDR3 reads CASSTKGLAGLQIQYF. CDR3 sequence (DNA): TGTGCCAGTAGTACGAAGGGACTAGCGGGACTCCAAATTCAGTACTTC.

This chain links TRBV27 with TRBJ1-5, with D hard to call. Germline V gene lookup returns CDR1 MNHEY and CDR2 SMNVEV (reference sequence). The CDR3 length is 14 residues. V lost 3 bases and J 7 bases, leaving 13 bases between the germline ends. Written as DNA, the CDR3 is TGTGCCAGCAGTTTTGTGGGCGCGGGGCAGCCCCAGCATTTT. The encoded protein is CASSFVGAGQPQHF.

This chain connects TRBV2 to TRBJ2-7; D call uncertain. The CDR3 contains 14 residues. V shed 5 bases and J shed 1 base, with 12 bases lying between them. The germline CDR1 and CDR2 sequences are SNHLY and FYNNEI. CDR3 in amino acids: CASSSGRNSYEQYF. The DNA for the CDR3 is TGTGCCAGCAGTAGTGGCCGGAATTCCTACGAGCAGTACTTC. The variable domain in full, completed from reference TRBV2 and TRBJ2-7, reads EPEVTQTPSHQVTQMGQEVILRCVPISNHLYFYWYRQILGQKVEFLVSFYNNEISEKSEIFDDQFSVERPDGSNFTLKIRSTKLEDSAMYFCASSSGRNSYEQYFGPGTRLTVT.

CDR3 sequence reads: CASSLDGTVGTQYF. In nucleotides, the CDR3 is TGTGCCAGCAGCTTGGACGGGACCGTTGGGACCCAGTACTTC. V and J are TRBV7-9 and TRBJ2-5, with D tentatively TRBD1 or TRBD2 (5 bases each). Germline lookup yields CDR1 SEHNR and CDR2 FQNEAQ (reference sequence). V lost 3 bases to trimming and J lost 7 bases, with 15 bases between them. This CDR3 region has 14 residues.

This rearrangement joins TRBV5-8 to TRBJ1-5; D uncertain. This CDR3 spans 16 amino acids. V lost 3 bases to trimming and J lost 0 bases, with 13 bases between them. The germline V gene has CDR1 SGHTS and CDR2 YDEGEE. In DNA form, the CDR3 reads TGTGCCAGCAGCTCCGGGAACTTGTTTAGCAATCAGCCCCAGCATTTT. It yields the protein CASSSGNLFSNQPQHF. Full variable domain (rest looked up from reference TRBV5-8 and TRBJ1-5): EAGVTQSPTHLIKTRGQQATLRCSPISGHTSVYWYQQALGLGLQFLLWYDEGEERNRGNFPPRFSGRQFPNYSSELNVNALELEDSALYLCASSSGNLFSNQPQHFGDGTRLSIL.

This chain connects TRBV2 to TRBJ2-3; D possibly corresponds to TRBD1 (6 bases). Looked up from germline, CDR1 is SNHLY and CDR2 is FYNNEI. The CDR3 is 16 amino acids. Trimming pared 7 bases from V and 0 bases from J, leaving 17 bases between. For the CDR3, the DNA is TGTGCCAGCACTCGCGACTCAGGGGTCAGCACAGATACGCAGTATTTT. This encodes CASTRDSGVSTDTQYF.

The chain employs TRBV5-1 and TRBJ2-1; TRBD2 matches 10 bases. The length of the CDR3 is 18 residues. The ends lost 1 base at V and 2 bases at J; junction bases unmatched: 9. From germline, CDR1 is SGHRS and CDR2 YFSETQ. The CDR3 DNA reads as TGCGCCAGCAGCTTGACTAGCGGGATAGGGGGCCCCTACAATGAGCAGTTCTTC. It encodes CASSLTSGIGGPYNEQFF.

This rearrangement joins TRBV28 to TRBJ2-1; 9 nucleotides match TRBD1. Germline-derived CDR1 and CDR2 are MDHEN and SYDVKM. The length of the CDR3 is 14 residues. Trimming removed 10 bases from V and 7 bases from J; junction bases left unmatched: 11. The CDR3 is CATVTGGRRNEQFF. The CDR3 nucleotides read TGTGCCACCGTGACAGGGGGTAGGAGGAATGAGCAGTTCTTC.

CDR3 sequence: CASSLGHQINSYEQYF. CDR3 DNA sequence: TGTGCCAGCAGCTTAGGGCACCAAATAAATTCCTACGAGCAGTACTTC. The chain has TRBV7-9 and TRBJ2-7, with no clear D. The CDR3 spans 16 residues. Trimming left V 1 base short and J 1 base short, with 14 bases between. Germline CDR1 reads SEHNR; CDR2 reads FQNEAQ (reference sequence).

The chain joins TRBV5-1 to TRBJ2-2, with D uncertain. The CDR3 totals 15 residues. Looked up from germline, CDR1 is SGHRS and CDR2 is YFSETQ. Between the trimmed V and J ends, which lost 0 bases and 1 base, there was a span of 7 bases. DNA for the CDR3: TGCGCCAGCAGCTTGGTGGCCGAGAACACCGGGGAGCTGTTTTTT. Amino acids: CASSLVAENTGELFF.

CDR3 sequence: CASRTSGRSGGTDTQYF. As DNA, the CDR3 is TGTGCCAGCAGGACTAGCGGGAGGAGTGGGGGCACAGATACGCAGTATTTT. This chain joins TRBV25-1 and TRBJ2-3; 13 bases line up with TRBD2. CDR1 is MGHDK and CDR2 is SYGVNS in the germline V gene. The CDR3 has 17 residues. V lost 6 bases to trimming and J lost 1 base; unmatched junction nucleotides: 7.

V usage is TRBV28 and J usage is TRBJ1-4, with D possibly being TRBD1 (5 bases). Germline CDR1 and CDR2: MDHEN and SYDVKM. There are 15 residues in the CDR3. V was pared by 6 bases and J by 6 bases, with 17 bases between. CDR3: CASRSSGTEYEKLFF. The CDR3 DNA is TGTGCCAGCAGGAGCTCCGGGACGGAATATGAAAAACTGTTTTTT.

CDR3 in DNA: TGTGCCAGCAGCTTAGCGGGAGCGGGCTACAATGAGCAGTTCTTC. It translates to CASSLAGAGYNEQFF. This chain uses TRBV5-5 with TRBJ2-1, with 8 nucleotides matching TRBD2. Germline loops: CDR1 SGHKS, CDR2 YYEKEE (reference sequence). V dropped 2 bases and J dropped 3; count of bases not matched to a gene: 4. The CDR3 is made up of 15 amino acids. The whole variable domain, filled in from reference TRBV5-5 and TRBJ2-1, reads DAGVTQSPTHLIKTRGQQVTLRCSPISGHKSVSWYQQVLGQGPQFIFQYYEKEERGRGNFPDRFSARQFPNYSSELNVNALLLGDSALYLCASSLAGAGYNEQFFGPGTRLTVL.